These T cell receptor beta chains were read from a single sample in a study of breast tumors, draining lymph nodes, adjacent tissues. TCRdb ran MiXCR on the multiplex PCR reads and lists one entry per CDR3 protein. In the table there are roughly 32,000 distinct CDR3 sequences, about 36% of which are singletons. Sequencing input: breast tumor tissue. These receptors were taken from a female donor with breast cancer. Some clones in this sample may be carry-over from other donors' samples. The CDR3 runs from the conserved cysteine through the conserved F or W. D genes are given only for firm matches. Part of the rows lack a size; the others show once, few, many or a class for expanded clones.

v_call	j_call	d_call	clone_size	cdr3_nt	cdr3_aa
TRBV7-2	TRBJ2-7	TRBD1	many	TGTGCCAGCAGTTACAGGACAGGGGGGCGTGAGCAGTACTTC	CASSYRTGGREQYF
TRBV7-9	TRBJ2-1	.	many	TGTGCCAGCCGAACAGCCCCCACGGGCGAGCAGTTCTTC	CASRTAPTGEQFF
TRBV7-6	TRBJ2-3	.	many	TGTGCCAGCAGCTCTACAGGGAGTAGGACAGATACGCAGTATTTT	CASSSTGSRTDTQYF
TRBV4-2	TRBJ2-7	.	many	TGTGCCAGCAGCCCAGACAGGTTTGTTTACGAGCAGTACTTC	CASSPDRFVYEQYF
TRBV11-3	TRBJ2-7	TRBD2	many	TGTGCCAGCAGCTTACAAGCGGGAAACTACGAGCAGTACTTC	CASSLQAGNYEQYF
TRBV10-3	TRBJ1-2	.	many	TGTGCCATCAGCGGGCTCGGCTATGGCTACACCTTC	CAISGLGYGYTF
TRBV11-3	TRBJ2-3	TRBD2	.	TGTGCCAGCAGCTTAGGAGCGGGAGACGGGACAGATACGCAGTATTTT	CASSLGAGDGTDTQYF
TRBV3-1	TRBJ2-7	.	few	TGTGCCAGCAGCCGAAGTGGGGAATCCTACGAGCAGTACTTC	CASSRSGESYEQYF
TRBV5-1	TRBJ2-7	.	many	TGCGCCAGCAGCTTAGTGGGGCAGGGTCAGAGGGAGCAGTACTTC	CASSLVGQGQREQYF
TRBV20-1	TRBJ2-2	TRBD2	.	TGCAGCTCCCAGGCGGGAGGGACCGGGGAGCTGTTTTTT	CSSQAGGTGELFF
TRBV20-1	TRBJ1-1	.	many	TGCAGTGCCATGGAGGGTTGGAACACTGAAGCTTTCTTT	CSAMEGWNTEAFF
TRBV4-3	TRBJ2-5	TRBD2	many	TGCGCCAGCAGCCCGGGACTAGCGGGAGCGGAGACCCAGTACTTC	CASSPGLAGAETQYF
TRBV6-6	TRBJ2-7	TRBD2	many	TGTGCCAGCAATGGACTAGCGGACTCCTACGAGCAGTACTTC	CASNGLADSYEQYF
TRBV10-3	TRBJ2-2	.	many	TGTGCCGCCTGGGCAGAGAACACCGGGGAGCTGTTTTTT	CAAWAENTGELFF
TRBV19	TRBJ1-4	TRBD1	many	TGTGCCAGTAGGAGCCCCTCGGGGACAGGGCATGAAAAACTGTTTTTT	CASRSPSGTGHEKLFF
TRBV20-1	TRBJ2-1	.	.	TGCAGTGCTAGGGACGATTACAGTGAGCAGTTCTTC	CSARDDYSEQFF
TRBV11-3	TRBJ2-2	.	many	TGTGCCAGCAGCTTCAGCCCCATAGGCGGGGAGCTGTTTTTT	CASSFSPIGGELFF
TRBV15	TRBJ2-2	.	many	TGTGCCACCAGCAGAGATTATCGTCAGGGACACTTCACCGGGGAGCTGTTTTTT	CATSRDYRQGHFTGELFF
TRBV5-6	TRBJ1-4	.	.	TGTGCCAGCAGCTTAAGAACGGGAGGTGAAAAACTGTTTTTT	CASSLRTGGEKLFF
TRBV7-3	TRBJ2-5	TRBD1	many	TGTGCCAGCAGCTCGACAGGGGGCCGGGGAGAGACCCAGTACTTC	CASSSTGGRGETQYF
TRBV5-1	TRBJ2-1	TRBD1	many	TGCGCCAGCAGCAGGGGGGACAGGTACAATGAGCAGTTCTTC	CASSRGDRYNEQFF
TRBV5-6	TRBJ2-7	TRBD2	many	TGTGCCAGCAGCGCGGTGACTAGCCTCGGGCCCTACGAGCAGTACTTC	CASSAVTSLGPYEQYF
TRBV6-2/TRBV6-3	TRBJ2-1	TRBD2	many	TGTGCCAGCAGTTCTCGGACTAGCGGGAGTATAAATGAGCAGTTCTTC	CASSSRTSGSINEQFF
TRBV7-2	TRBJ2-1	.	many	TGTGCCAGCAGCTCCCTCACGGCGGGAGAGCAGTTCTTC	CASSSLTAGEQFF
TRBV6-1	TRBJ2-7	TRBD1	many	TGTGCCAGCACCCGGGACAGGAGGTCCTACGAGCAGTACTTC	CASTRDRRSYEQYF
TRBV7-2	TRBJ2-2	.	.	TGTGCCAGCAGCTTTGAGCGGCAGCGCGGGGAGCTGTTTTTT	CASSFERQRGELFF
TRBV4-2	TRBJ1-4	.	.	TGTGCCAGCAGCCAAGAATTTGACCCCCGGGGTGAAAAACTGTTTTTT	CASSQEFDPRGEKLFF
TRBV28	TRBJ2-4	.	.	TGTGCCAGCAGTTTAAGGGACAAAAACATTCAGTACTTC	CASSLRDKNIQYF